The source of this T cell receptor beta chain is a study of blood T cell repertoires in COVID-19. Per germline, CDR1 SGHVS and CDR2 FQNEAQ. With V trimmed by 2 bases and J by 0 bases, 6 bases remained unmatched. The CDR3 covers 17 residues. TCRdb keeps only in-frame clones here, not all; method: immunoSEQ multiplex PCR. The table includes a few hundred thousand clones, approximately 90% detected once. The chain joins TRBV7-8 to TRBJ2-3, with 9 bases matching TRBD1. The source material was peripheral blood. The receptor was derived from a woman aged 45-65 years with COVID-19, enrolled during active disease. The chain's CDR3 is CASSLKGQGPSTDTQYF. Written as DNA, the CDR3 is TGTGCCAGCAGCTTAAAGGGACAGGGTCCTAGCACAGATACGCAGTATTTT.